This T cell receptor beta chain was profiled in a study of OX40 agonist ivuxolimab in advanced cancers. Sequenced by immunoSEQ multiplex PCR; TCRdb stores in-frame clones only, minus some. The table includes about 40,000 clones, about 85% detected once. The CDR3 has 14 residues. V was cut by 4 bases and J by 4 bases, with 11 bases left in between. Per germline, CDR1 SEHNR and CDR2 FQNEAQ (reference sequence). Sequenced material: CD4+ or CD8+ T cells sorted from blood, taken in a trial of the OX40 agonist ivuxolimab. The J gene is TRBJ1-5, the V gene TRBV7-9; perhaps TRBD1 as D (5 bases). This sequence originates from an adult with an advanced solid tumor such as melanoma, head and neck, liver or kidney cancer. CDR3 in amino acids: CASSSVGGNQPQHF. CDR3 bases: TGTGCCAGCAGCTCAGTTGGGGGAAATCAGCCCCAGCATTTT.